These 21 T cell receptor beta chains came from one sample sequenced in a study of T cell repertoires in cytomegalovirus infection (dated 2019 in TCRdb). The sequencer was an Illumina HiSeq 1500. TCRdb trimmed the raw reads at Q25, called clones with MiXCR and kept productive beta chains. Merged by CDR3 protein, the rows form single entries marked with the most common genes and DNA. Counted in this sample were approximately 500,000 distinct CDR3 sequences; around 11% of them appeared once. More than 8.5% of the sample rests with the top ten. The sequencing sample was made of PBMCs. The receptor set was obtained from a human donor in good health (CMV status not recorded). Some clones in this sample may be carry-over from other donors' samples.

This clonotype was seen a few times. This chain joins TRBV5-4 and TRBJ2-4; 8 bases align to TRBD1. The CDR3 is made up of 15 amino acids. V was pared by 3 bases and J by 1 base, with 3 bases of the junction left unmatched. CDR1 and CDR2 (germline): SGHNT, YYREEE (reference sequence). The CDR3 protein is CASSSQGAAKNIQYF. CDR3 in DNA: TGTGCCAGCAGCTCCCAGGGGGCGGCCAAAAACATTCAGTACTTC.

The V gene is TRBV29-1, the J gene TRBJ1-5; D is undetermined. V was clipped by 4 bases and J by 5 bases, with 9 bases between them. Germline lookup yields CDR1 SQVTM and CDR2 ANQGSEA. The CDR3 consists of 12 residues. CDR3 amino acids: CSVGAADQPQHF. In DNA form, the CDR3 reads TGCAGCGTTGGTGCGGCCGATCAGCCCCAGCATTTT.

V usage is TRBV30 and J usage is TRBJ2-3; 9 bases fit TRBD2. The CDR3 extends over 14 amino acids. Germline values: CDR1 GTSNPN, CDR2 SVGIG (reference sequence). V was pared by 2 bases and J by 4 bases, with 4 bases of the junction left unmatched. This chain's CDR3 is CAWSWGGGADTQYF. DNA of the CDR3: TGTGCCTGGAGTTGGGGCGGGGGGGCAGATACGCAGTATTTT.

This clonotype was observed at least ten times. J is TRBJ2-1 and V is TRBV7-3; no clear D gene. CDR1 SGHTA and CDR2 FQGTGA come from the germline V gene. V shed 5 bases and J shed 0 bases, with 14 bases lying between them. This CDR3 region has 16 residues. The CDR3 here is CASSPSLESSYNEQFF. The CDR3 nucleotides read TGTGCCAGCAGCCCCTCCCTAGAGAGCTCCTACAATGAGCAGTTCTTC.

This clonotype was counted many times. This chain connects TRBV7-9 to TRBJ1-1, with D unresolved. Germline CDR1 reads SEHNR; CDR2 reads FQNEAQ (reference sequence). The ends were cut back, 5 bases at V and 3 bases at J, with 10 bases in the middle. The CDR3 runs to 13 residues. The CDR3 DNA reads TGTGCCAGCAGCCTCCACATAGACACTGAAGCTTTCTTT. Translating gives CASSLHIDTEAFF.

This clonotype was observed at least ten times. CDR3 amino acids: CASSLPGQTNEKLFF. CDR3 nucleotides: TGTGCCAGCAGTCTTCCGGGACAGACTAATGAAAAACTGTTTTTT. The chain joins TRBV7-9 to TRBJ1-4; 7 bases align to TRBD1. The V segment lost 6 bases and the J segment 2 bases; nucleotides outside the gene matches: 6. Germline CDR1 is SEHNR and CDR2 is FQNEAQ (reference sequence). This CDR3 has 15 amino acids.

This clonotype has ten or more counts. The chain couples TRBV7-6 to TRBJ1-5; tentatively, D is TRBD1 (6 bases). The germline V gene has CDR1 SGHVS and CDR2 FNYEAQ. This CDR3 contains 13 residues. Trimming took off 5 bases at V and 4 bases at J, with 9 bases between the two ends. CDR3: CASSHGQNQPQHF. CDR3 DNA: TGTGCCAGCAGCCACGGACAGAATCAGCCCCAGCATTTT.

As regards this clonotype: One end of the junction varies from germline; a read error may be responsible. The V gene is TRBV3-1, the J gene TRBJ1-5; 12 bases are a match to TRBD1. CDR3 length: 14 residues. CDR1 LGHDT and CDR2 YNNKEL come from the germline V gene (reference sequence). The CDR3 here is CASRGTGGKQPQHF. The CDR3 DNA reads TGTGCCAGCAGGGGGACAGGGGGCAAGCAGCCCCAGCATTTT. The full variable domain, with the rest looked up from reference TRBV3-1 and TRBJ1-5, is DTAVSQTPKYLVTQMGNDKSIKCEQNLGHDTMYWYKQDSKKFLKIMFSYNNKELIINETVPNRFSPKSPDKAHLNLHINSLELGDSAVYFCASRGTGGKQPQHFGDGTRLSIL.

This clonotype was seen many times. The rearrangement uses TRBV7-9 and TRBJ2-5; 12 bases agree with TRBD2. This CDR3 has 16 residues. V was pared by 3 bases and J by 4 bases, with 6 bases of the junction left unmatched. Germline CDR1 and CDR2: SEHNR and FQNEAQ (reference sequence). The CDR3: CASSFHRTSGAETQYF. The CDR3, as DNA: TGTGCCAGCAGCTTTCACAGGACTAGCGGGGCAGAGACCCAGTACTTC.

The table lists this clonotype with many counts. The V and J genes are TRBV4-2 and TRBJ2-5; 8 bases map to TRBD2. The CDR3 runs 16 residues. Per germline, CDR1 LGHNA and CDR2 YNFKEQ. Trimming removed 0 bases from V and 4 bases from J; junction bases left unmatched: 7. The CDR3 region has the DNA TGTGCCAGCAGCCAAGATACCGGGGGGGGTCGAGAGACCCAGTACTTC. Its protein product is CASSQDTGGGRETQYF.

In its sample, this clonotype was seen many times. V and J are TRBV11-2 and TRBJ2-7, with 15 bases that match TRBD2. V shed 1 base and J 2 bases; nucleotides not matched to a gene: 6. This CDR3 is built from 18 residues. The V gene's germline CDR1 is SGHAT and CDR2 FQNNGV. The CDR3 loop reads CASSLVEGLAGGTYEQYF. The CDR3 DNA reads TGTGCCAGCAGCTTAGTGGAGGGACTAGCGGGAGGAACCTACGAGCAGTACTTC.

This clonotype was recorded many times. The V and J genes are TRBV4-1 and TRBJ1-6; no definite D call. The germline gives CDR1 MGHRA, CDR2 YSYEKL. The V gene lost 0 bases and the J gene lost 11 bases, with 11 bases spanning the gap. The CDR3 consists of 14 residues. CDR3 sequence (DNA): TGCGCCAGCAGCCAAGATCCGGTAGTACCACCCCTCCACTTT. Its protein is CASSQDPVVPPLHF.

This clonotype was seen at least ten times. The V and J genes are TRBV2 and TRBJ1-1, with TRBD1 matching 8 bases. With 2 bases clipped from V and 0 bases from J, the junction kept 2 bases outside the gene matches. Germline V gene data show CDR1 as SNHLY and CDR2 as FYNNEI. CDR3 size: 15 residues. DNA of the CDR3: TGTGCCAGCAGTGAACAGGGGGCCCTGAACACTGAAGCTTTCTTT. Translated, it gives CASSEQGALNTEAFF.

This clonotype was counted ten times or more. This sequence joins TRBV29-1 and TRBJ1-2; D may be TRBD1 (6 bases). V lost 2 bases to trimming and J lost 3 bases, with 10 bases between them. The CDR3 covers 13 residues. Per germline, CDR1 SQVTM and CDR2 ANQGSEA. In DNA, the CDR3 is TGCAGCGTTGAATGGGGGGCACACTATGGCTACACCTTC. Its protein product is CSVEWGAHYGYTF.

This CDR3 reads CASSDPRGFSTNEKLFF. In DNA form, the CDR3 reads TGTGCCAGCAGTGATCCCCGGGGCTTTTCAACTAATGAAAAACTGTTTTTT. This chain links TRBV25-1 with TRBJ1-4; perhaps TRBD1 as D (5 bases). Per germline, CDR1 MGHDK and CDR2 SYGVNS. V gave up 3 bases and J gave up 0 bases, with 14 bases separating them. This CDR3 has 17 amino acids.

This clonotype was detected many times. The CDR3 here is CASSSGQGAVNTEAFF. CDR3 in DNA: TGTGCCAGCAGTTCAGGACAGGGGGCCGTGAACACTGAAGCTTTCTTT. V is TRBV12-3 or TRBV12-4 and J is TRBJ1-1; 11 nucleotides align to TRBD1. J lost 0 bases, V lost 4 bases, and 4 bases had no gene match. This CDR3 is built from 16 residues.

The rearrangement joins TRBV5-6 to TRBJ2-2; tentative D call: TRBD2 (5 bases). CDR1 and CDR2 from the germline V gene are SGHDT and YYEEEE. The CDR3 is made up of 16 amino acids. V dropped 4 bases and J dropped 4 bases, with 17 bases sitting between them. The CDR3 spells CASSGFGLEVTGELFF. CDR3 in DNA: TGTGCCAGCAGCGGATTCGGGTTGGAGGTCACCGGGGAGCTGTTTTTT.

This clonotype was counted ten times or more. V gene TRBV7-8 combines with J gene TRBJ2-3; D not resolved. The germline CDR1 and CDR2 sequences are SGHVS and FQNEAQ. V was cut by 3 bases and J by 1 base, with 8 bases left in between. The CDR3 sequence is 14 residues long. The CDR3 loop is CASSFSRRTDTQYF. The CDR3 DNA reads as TGTGCCAGCAGCTTCTCTAGGCGCACAGATACGCAGTATTTT.

The chain recombines TRBV30 with TRBJ2-4; no clear D gene. The CDR3 has 13 residues. The V and J ends lost 1 base and 8 bases respectively, with 12 bases between them. Germline CDR1 is GTSNPN and CDR2 is SVGIG (reference sequence). The CDR3 coding sequence is TGTGCCTGGAGTGCGACCACTCTGGACATTCAGTACTTC. Translated: CAWSATTLDIQYF.

Turning to this clonotype: Germline is not matched at one junction end, which may reflect a read error. The chain employs TRBV11-1 and TRBJ2-6, with 9 positions matching TRBD1. This CDR3 has 17 residues. Germline CDR1 SGHAT, CDR2 FQDESV (reference sequence). The DNA for the CDR3 is TGTGCCAGCAGCTTAGCATTACAGGGGGCTGGGGCCAACATCCTGACTTTC. Its protein is CASSLALQGAGANILTF.

This clonotype was found a few times. V usage is TRBV19 and J usage is TRBJ1-1, with 10 bases matching TRBD1. Germline-derived CDR1 and CDR2 are LNHDA and SQIVND (reference sequence). The CDR3 has 15 residues. V gave up 6 bases and J gave up 2 bases; unmatched junction bases: 6. CDR3 region: CASSHLTGGNTEAFF. The CDR3 nucleotides are TGTGCCAGTAGCCACCTGACAGGGGGCAACACTGAAGCTTTCTTT.